This record looks at one TCR beta chain sequence and its context. Antigen specificity is unknown. MiXCR was run by TCRdb on the reads, yielding one entry per CDR3 protein. This sample yields approximately 260,000 distinct CDR3 sequences, of which 20% to 25% are seen a single time; approximately 20% belongs to the top ten. The entry originates in a study of T cell repertoires in cytomegalovirus infection. CDR3 length equals 13 residues. V lost 3 bases and J 4 bases, leaving 8 bases between the germline ends. Germline V lookup: CDR1 LNHDA, CDR2 SQIVND (reference sequence). Whole-study findings and limits: HLA-C-restricted CMV-specific TCR beta clonotypes prevailed in the ex vivo response.

This chain connects TRBV19 to TRBJ2-3; D is possibly TRBD2 (5 bases). Specimen: cultured PBMCs, collected from culture after CMV antigen stimulation. The receptor was derived from a human donor in good health (CMV status not recorded). Some clones in this sample may be carry-over from other donors' samples. CDR3 residues: CASSIVRADTQYF. Here the CDR3 DNA reads TGTGCCAGTAGTATTGTGAGGGCAGATACGCAGTATTTT.